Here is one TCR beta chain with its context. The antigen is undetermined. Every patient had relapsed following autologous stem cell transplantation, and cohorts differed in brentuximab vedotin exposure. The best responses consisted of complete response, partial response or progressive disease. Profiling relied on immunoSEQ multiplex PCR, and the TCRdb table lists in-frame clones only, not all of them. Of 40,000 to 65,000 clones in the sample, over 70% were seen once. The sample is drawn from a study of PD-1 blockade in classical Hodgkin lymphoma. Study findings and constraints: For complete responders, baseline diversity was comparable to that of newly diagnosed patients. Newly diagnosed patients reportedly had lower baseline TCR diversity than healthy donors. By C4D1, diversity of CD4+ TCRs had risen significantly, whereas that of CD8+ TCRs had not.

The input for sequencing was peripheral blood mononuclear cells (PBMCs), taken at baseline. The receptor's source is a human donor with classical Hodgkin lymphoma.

This chain's CDR3 is CASSPTTAGSEAFF. CDR3 DNA: TGCGCCAGCAGCCCAACGACGGCTGGGAGTGAAGCTTTCTTT. J is TRBJ1-1 and V is TRBV5-1; D gene unclear. V shed 4 bases and J shed 7 bases, with 17 bases lying between them. In germline, CDR1 is SGHRS, CDR2 YFSETQ. The CDR3 has 14 residues.